Sequencing of this T cell receptor beta chain was carried out in a study of blood T cell repertoires in COVID-19. On the study more broadly: Some COVID-19 samples were acute and others convalescent; all came from the United States, Italy and Spain.

Grouping used clinical history reported by participants in a survey and questionnaire. Profiled with immunoSEQ multiplex PCR; TCRdb holds only in-frame clones, not every one. The top ten clones hold over 1% of a sample with around 250,000 clones, about 91% of them seen once. Germline-derived CDR1 and CDR2 are SGHNT and YYREEE (reference sequence). This CDR3 has 13 residues. V was pared by 4 bases and J by 4 bases, with 10 bases between. Specimen: PBMCs or T cells enriched from blood (not recorded which). The source is a woman aged 40-49 years with acute COVID-19. V and J are TRBV5-4 and TRBJ2-3, with D uncertain. This CDR3 reads CASSPRPSDTQYF. The CDR3 region has the DNA TGTGCCAGCAGCCCCCGTCCCTCAGATACGCAGTATTTT.